A selection of T cell receptor beta chains follows, all from one sample in a study of T cells after yellow fever vaccination. Using its own MiXCR run on the 5' RACE reads, TCRdb lists one record per CDR3 protein. The data show more than 300,000 distinct CDR3 sequences, around 11% seen once. Sample: CD4+ T cells sorted from PBMCs, taken 45 days after the yellow fever booster vaccination. Receptors were obtained from a man aged 18 to 30 who received the YFV17D yellow fever vaccine. Both conserved end residues are part of each CDR3. Fields, in order: V gene, CDR3 length, D gene, clone size, J gene, CDR3 DNA, CDR3 protein. The D gene is left open where the match is weak. Rows may omit the clone size; those that give it use once, few, many or a size class.

TRBV5-1	14	-	-	TRBJ2-3	TGCGCCAGCAGCAGAAATAGGGGAGCAGATACGCAGTATTTT	CASSRNRGADTQYF
TRBV4-1	16	TRBD2	few	TRBJ2-2	TGCGCCAGCAGCCAACGCAGCGGGGTGAACACCGGGGAGCTGTTTTTT	CASSQRSGVNTGELFF
TRBV9	13	-	-	TRBJ1-1	TGTGCCAGCAGCGCGATGCCGGGGACTGAAGCTTTCTTT	CASSAMPGTEAFF
TRBV5-5	14	-	many	TRBJ2-2	TGTGCCAGCAGCTGGGACATAGATACCGGGGAGCTGTTTTTT	CASSWDIDTGELFF
TRBV7-7	13	-	many	TRBJ2-7	TGTGCCAGCAGCCAAGGTGGGGGCTACGAGCAGTACTTC	CASSQGGGYEQYF
TRBV11-2	14	TRBD1	few	TRBJ1-1	TGTGCCAGCAGCCGGAGCACAGGGGGCCTTGAAGCTTTCTTT	CASSRSTGGLEAFF
TRBV7-9	16	TRBD1	-	TRBJ2-7	TGTGCCAGCAGCTTAGAAGCTTTCGACAGGGGGCATGAGCAGTACTTC	CASSLEAFDRGHEQYF
TRBV5-1	16	-	few	TRBJ1-4	TGCGCCAGCAGCCTGGGAGTAGGGGAGCCGAATGAAAAACTGTTTTTT	CASSLGVGEPNEKLFF
TRBV10-3	15	TRBD1	-	TRBJ1-5	TGTGCCATCAGTCCGAGGGGGCCCGAAAGTCAGCCCCAGCATTTT	CAISPRGPESQPQHF
TRBV12-3/TRBV12-4	15	-	-	TRBJ1-1	TGTGCCAGCAGTTTGAATGTGGGCCCGAACACTGAAGCTTTCTTT	CASSLNVGPNTEAFF
TRBV18	13	TRBD1	-	TRBJ1-1	TGTGCCAGCTCAGGAACAGGGGTTACTGAAGCTTTCTTT	CASSGTGVTEAFF
TRBV7-8	18	TRBD1	-	TRBJ1-2	TGTGCCAGCAGCTTTGCCACCACCGGGACAGGGGGTGGCTATGGCTACACCTTC	CASSFATTGTGGGYGYTF
TRBV6-2/TRBV6-3	15	-	few	TRBJ2-5	TGTGCCAGCAGCCGCGCTGGGCGGGATATGGAGACCCAGTACTTC	CASSRAGRDMETQYF
TRBV4-3	13	-	many	TRBJ2-3	TGCGCCAGCCGGGTAGCGGGCACAGATACGCAGTATTTT	CASRVAGTDTQYF
TRBV5-6	17	TRBD2	many	TRBJ2-1	TGTGCCAGCAGCCCGGGACTAGCGGGGGGGGTATACAATGAGCAGTTCTTC	CASSPGLAGGVYNEQFF